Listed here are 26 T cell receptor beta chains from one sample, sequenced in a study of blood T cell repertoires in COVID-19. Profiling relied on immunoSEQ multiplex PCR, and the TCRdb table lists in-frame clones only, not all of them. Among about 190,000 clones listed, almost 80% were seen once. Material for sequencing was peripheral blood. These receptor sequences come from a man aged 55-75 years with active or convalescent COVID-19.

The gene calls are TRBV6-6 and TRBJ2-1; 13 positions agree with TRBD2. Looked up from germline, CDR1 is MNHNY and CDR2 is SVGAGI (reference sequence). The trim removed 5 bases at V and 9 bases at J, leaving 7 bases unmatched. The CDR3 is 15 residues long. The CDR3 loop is CASSRGTSGIVEQFF. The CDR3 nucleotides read TGTGCCAGCAGTCGAGGGACTAGCGGGATAGTTGAGCAGTTCTTC.

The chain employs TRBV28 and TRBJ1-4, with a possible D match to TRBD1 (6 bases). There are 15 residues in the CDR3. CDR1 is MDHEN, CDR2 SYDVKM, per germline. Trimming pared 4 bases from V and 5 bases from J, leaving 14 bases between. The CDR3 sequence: CASSSSGEGNEKLFF. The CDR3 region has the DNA TGTGCCAGCAGTTCGTCAGGGGAGGGGAATGAAAAACTGTTTTTT.

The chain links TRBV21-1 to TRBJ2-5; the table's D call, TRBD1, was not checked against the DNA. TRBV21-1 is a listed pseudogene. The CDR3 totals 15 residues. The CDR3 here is CASSREGARRETQYF. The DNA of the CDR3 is TGTGCCAGCAGCAGAGAGGGGGCAAGGAGAGAGACCCAGTACTTC.

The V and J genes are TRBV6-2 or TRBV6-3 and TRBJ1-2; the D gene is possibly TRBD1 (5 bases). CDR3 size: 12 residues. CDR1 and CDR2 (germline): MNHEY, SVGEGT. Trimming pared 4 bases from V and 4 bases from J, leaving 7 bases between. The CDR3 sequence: CASSSGGYGYTF. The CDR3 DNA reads TGTGCCAGCAGTTCGGGGGGCTATGGCTACACCTTC.

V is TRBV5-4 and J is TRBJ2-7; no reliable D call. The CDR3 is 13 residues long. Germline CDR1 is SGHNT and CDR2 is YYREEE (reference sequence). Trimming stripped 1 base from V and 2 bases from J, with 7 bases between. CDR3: CASSLSPTYEQYF. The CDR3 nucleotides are TGTGCCAGCAGCTTGTCCCCTACCTACGAGCAGTACTTC.

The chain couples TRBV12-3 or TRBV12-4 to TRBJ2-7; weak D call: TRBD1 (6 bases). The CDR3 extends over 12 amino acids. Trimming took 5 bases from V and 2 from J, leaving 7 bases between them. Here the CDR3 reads CASSTGPYEQYF. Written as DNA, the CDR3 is TGTGCCAGCAGTACAGGGCCCTACGAGCAGTACTTC.

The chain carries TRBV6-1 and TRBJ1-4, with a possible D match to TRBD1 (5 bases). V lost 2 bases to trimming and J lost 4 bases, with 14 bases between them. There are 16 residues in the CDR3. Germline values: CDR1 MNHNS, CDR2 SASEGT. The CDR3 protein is CASSEPGQPDNEKLFF. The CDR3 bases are TGTGCCAGCAGTGAACCCGGACAACCCGATAATGAAAAACTGTTTTTT.

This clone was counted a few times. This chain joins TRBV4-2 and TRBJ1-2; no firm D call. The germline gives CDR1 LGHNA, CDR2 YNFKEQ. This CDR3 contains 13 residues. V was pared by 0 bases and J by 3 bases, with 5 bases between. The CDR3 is CASSQDYHYGYTF. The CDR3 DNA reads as TGTGCCAGCAGCCAAGATTATCACTATGGCTACACCTTC.

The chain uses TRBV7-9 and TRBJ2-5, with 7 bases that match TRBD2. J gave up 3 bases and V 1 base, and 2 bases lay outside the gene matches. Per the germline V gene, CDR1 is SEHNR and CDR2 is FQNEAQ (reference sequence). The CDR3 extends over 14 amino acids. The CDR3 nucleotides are TGTGCCAGCAGCTTAGGGCTAGCGGAAGAGACCCAGTACTTC. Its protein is CASSLGLAEETQYF.

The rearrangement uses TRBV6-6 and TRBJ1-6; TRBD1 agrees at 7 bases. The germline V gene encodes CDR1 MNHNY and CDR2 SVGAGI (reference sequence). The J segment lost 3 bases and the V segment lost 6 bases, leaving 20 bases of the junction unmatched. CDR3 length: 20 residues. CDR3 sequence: CASSLAPLTGASGYNSPLHF. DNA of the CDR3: TGTGCCAGCAGCTTGGCCCCTTTAACAGGGGCTTCGGGCTATAATTCACCCCTCCACTTT.

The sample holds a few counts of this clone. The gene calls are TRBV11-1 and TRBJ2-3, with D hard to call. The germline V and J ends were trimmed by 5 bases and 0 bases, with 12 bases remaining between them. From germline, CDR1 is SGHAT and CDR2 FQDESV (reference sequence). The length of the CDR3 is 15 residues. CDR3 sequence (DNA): TGTGCCAGCAGCCAGACCAGGTGGAGCACAGATACGCAGTATTTT. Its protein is CASSQTRWSTDTQYF.

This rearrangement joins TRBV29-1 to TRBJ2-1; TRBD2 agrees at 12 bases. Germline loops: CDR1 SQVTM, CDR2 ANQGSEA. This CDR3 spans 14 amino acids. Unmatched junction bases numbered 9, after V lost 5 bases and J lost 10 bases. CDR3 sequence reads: CSVLGASGRVEQFF. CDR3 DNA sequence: TGCAGCGTTTTGGGGGCTAGCGGGAGGGTCGAGCAGTTCTTC.

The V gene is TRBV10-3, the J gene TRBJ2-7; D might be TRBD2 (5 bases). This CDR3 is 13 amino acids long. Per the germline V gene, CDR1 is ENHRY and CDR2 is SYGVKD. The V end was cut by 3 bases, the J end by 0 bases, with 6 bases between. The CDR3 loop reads CAISDGLSYEQYF. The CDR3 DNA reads TGTGCCATCAGTGACGGACTCTCCTACGAGCAGTACTTC.

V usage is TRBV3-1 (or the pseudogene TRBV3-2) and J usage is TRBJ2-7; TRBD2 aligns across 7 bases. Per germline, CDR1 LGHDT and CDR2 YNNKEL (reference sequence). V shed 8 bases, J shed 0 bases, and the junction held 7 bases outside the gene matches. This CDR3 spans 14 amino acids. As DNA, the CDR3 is TGTGCCAGCCCCTCTAGCGGCATCTCCTACGAGCAGTACTTC. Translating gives CASPSSGISYEQYF.

CDR3 in DNA: TGTGCCAGCAACTCACTAGCGCTCGCCTACAATGAGCAGTTCTTC. Encoded protein: CASNSLALAYNEQFF. The V and J genes are TRBV27 and TRBJ2-1, with 7 bases identical to TRBD2. Germline assignment: CDR1 MNHEY and CDR2 SMNVEV (reference sequence). The CDR3 sequence is 15 residues long. With V trimmed by 7 bases and J by 2 bases, 8 bases remained unmatched.

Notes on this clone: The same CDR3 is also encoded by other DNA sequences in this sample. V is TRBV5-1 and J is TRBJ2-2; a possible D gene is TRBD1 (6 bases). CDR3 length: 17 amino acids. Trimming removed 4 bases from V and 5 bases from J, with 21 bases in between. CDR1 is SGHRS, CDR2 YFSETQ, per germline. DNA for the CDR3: TGCGCCAGCAGCCCAACCACCCGGACAGCTAATACCGGGGAGCTGTTTTTT. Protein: CASSPTTRTANTGELFF.

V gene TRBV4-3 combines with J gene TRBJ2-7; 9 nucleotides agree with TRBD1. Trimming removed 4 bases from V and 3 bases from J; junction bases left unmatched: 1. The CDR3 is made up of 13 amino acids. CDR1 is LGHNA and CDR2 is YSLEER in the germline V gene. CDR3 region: CASSPDRGYEQYF. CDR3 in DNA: TGCGCCAGCAGCCCGGACAGGGGCTACGAGCAGTACTTC.

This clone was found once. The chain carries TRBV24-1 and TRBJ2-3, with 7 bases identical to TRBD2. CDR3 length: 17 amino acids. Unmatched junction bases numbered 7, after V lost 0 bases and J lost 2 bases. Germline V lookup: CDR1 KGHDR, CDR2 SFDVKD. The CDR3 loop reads CATSDLLGGSNTDTQYF. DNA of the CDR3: TGTGCCACCAGTGATTTGCTGGGCGGGAGTAACACAGATACGCAGTATTTT.

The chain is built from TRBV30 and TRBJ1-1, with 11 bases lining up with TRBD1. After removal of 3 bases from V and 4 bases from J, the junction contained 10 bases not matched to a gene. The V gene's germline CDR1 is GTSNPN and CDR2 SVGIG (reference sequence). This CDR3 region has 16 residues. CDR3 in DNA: TGTGCCTGGAGGCGGAGGACAGGGGGCCAAAGCACTGAAGCTTTCTTT. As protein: CAWRRRTGGQSTEAFF.

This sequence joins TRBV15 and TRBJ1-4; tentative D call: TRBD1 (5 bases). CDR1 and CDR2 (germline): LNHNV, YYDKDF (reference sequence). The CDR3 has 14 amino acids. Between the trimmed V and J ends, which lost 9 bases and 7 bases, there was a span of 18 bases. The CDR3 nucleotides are TGTGCCACTTCAGTGATTCAGGGAGGTGAAAAACTGTTTTTT. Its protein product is CATSVIQGGEKLFF.

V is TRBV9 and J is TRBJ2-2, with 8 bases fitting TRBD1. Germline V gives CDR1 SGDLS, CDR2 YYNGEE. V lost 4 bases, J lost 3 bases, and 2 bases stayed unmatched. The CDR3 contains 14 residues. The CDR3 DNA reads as TGTGCCAGCAGCCAGGGGGCTCACACCGGGGAGCTGTTTTTT. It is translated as CASSQGAHTGELFF.

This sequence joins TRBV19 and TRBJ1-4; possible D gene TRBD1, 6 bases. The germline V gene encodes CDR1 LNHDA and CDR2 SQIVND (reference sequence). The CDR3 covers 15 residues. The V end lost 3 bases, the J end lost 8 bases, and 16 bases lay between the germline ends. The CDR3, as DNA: TGTGCCAGTAGTATGTCTTCAGGGGCGTTGGAAAAACTGTTTTTT. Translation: CASSMSSGALEKLFF.

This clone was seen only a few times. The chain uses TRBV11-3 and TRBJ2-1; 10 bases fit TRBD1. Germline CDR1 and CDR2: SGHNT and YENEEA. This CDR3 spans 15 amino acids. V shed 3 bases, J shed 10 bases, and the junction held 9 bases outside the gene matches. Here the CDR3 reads CASSLYGTGDPEQFF. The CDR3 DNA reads TGTGCCAGCAGCTTGTATGGGACAGGGGATCCGGAGCAGTTCTTC.

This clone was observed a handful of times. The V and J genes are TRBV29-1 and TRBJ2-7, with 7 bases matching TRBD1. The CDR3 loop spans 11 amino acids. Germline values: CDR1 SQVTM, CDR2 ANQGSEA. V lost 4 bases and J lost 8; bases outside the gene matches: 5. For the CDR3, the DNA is TGCAGCGTTGCGAGACAGGGCCAGCAGTACTTC. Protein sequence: CSVARQGQQYF.

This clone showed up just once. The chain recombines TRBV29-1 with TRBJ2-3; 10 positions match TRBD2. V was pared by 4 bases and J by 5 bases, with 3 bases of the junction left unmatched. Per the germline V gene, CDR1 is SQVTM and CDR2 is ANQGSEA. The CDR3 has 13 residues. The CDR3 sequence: CSVGTSGGDTQYF. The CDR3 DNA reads TGCAGCGTTGGGACTAGCGGAGGAGATACGCAGTATTTT.

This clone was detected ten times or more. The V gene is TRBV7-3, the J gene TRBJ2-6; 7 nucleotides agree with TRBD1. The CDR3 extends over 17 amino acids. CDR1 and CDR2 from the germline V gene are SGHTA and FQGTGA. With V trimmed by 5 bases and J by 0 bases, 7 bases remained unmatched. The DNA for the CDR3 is TGTGCCAGCAGCAGAGACAGGGCAAGCTCTGGGGCCAACGTCCTGACTTTC. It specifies CASSRDRASSGANVLTF.